The rows below give T cell receptor beta chains drawn from one sample of a study of cytomegalovirus exposure and HLA in healthy donors. Sequencing was performed with immunoSEQ multiplex PCR; in TCRdb, only in-frame clones are kept and a portion is missing. The repertoire holds some 220,000 clones, with around four fifths as singletons. Source material: PBMCs. Receptor source: a boy aged 5-17 years in good health and CMV-seronegative. Both conserved end residues are part of each CDR3. Each record gives: V gene, D gene, J gene, clone size, CDR3 DNA, CDR3 protein. A D gene is named only where the DNA matches it firmly. Rows give clone size only sometimes, using once, few, many, or a class for an expanded clone.

>TRBV4-2|.|TRBJ2-7|.
TGTGCCAGCAGCCAACGTTTTGTTGACGAGCAGTACTTC
CASSQRFVDEQYF
>TRBV9|.|TRBJ1-1|.
TGTGCCAGCAGCGTAGTTCTCGGCGAGGGCACTGAAGCTTTCTTT
CASSVVLGEGTEAFF
>TRBV19|.|TRBJ2-7|.
TGTGCCAGTAGCCCAATAGGCACAGAGGGCGAGCAGTACTTC
CASSPIGTEGEQYF
>TRBV11-1|.|TRBJ1-1|.
TGTGCCAGCAGTCTAGGGTGGCAGGGTAACACTGAAGCTTTCTTT
CASSLGWQGNTEAFF
>TRBV30|.|TRBJ1-1|.
TGTGCCTGGGGGGGCAAGCCGAACACTGAAGCTTTCTTT
CAWGGKPNTEAFF
>TRBV2|TRBD1|TRBJ2-7|.
TGTGCCAGCAGGACCGACAGGGAGATTTTCCACGAGCAGTACTTC
CASRTDREIFHEQYF
>TRBV5-4|.|TRBJ2-2|.
TGTGCCAGCACCCTCACCGGGGAGCTGTTTTTT
CASTLTGELFF
>TRBV7-9|.|TRBJ1-1|few
TGTGCCAGCAGTCATGGCGTTGGGGGCGAAAGCACTGAAGCTTTCTTT
CASSHGVGGESTEAFF
>TRBV5-6|TRBD2|TRBJ2-5|few
TGTGCCAGCAGCTTGACTAGCGGGGTAACCCAGTACTTC
CASSLTSGVTQYF
>TRBV6-4|TRBD2|TRBJ2-3|.
TGTGCCAGCAGTGATCGAGGCGGGGGAACAGATACGCAGTATTTT
CASSDRGGGTDTQYF
>TRBV6-1|.|TRBJ2-1|once
TGTGCCAGCAGGTGGACAGAGGACAATGAGCAGTTCTTC
CASRWTEDNEQFF
>TRBV7-9|.|TRBJ1-5|.
TGTGCCAGCAGCCTAGAGGGAGTAGCCCAGCCCCAGCATTTT
CASSLEGVAQPQHF
>TRBV10-3|TRBD1|TRBJ2-3|few
TGTGCCATCCGACGGGACAGTGACACAGATACGCAGTATTTT
CAIRRDSDTDTQYF
>TRBV30|.|TRBJ1-2|.
TGTGCCTGGAGTGCCCTAATCGGACAGACCTATGGCTACACCTTC
CAWSALIGQTYGYTF
>TRBV25-1|TRBD2|TRBJ2-5|few
TGTGCCAGCATGGGGGGGAGCTGGGAGACCCAGTACTTC
CASMGGSWETQYF
>TRBV11-2|TRBD2|TRBJ2-3|.
TGTGCCAGCAGCTTAGCGGGGGGGACAGATACGCAGTATTTT
CASSLAGGTDTQYF
>TRBV5-4|TRBD2|TRBJ2-3|few
TGTGCCAGCAGCTTGGATAGCGGGAGGAGCACAGATACGCAGTATTTT
CASSLDSGRSTDTQYF
>TRBV5-6|.|TRBJ2-5|.
TGTGCCAGCAGCCAGGAAGGGGCAGAAGAGACCCAGTACTTC
CASSQEGAEETQYF
>TRBV30|TRBD2|TRBJ2-1|.
TGTGCCTGGGGGGAGAGCGGGAGGATATTACTAAATGAGCAGTTCTTC
CAWGESGRILLNEQFF
>TRBV5-6|TRBD1|TRBJ2-7|.
TGTGCCAGCAGCTTGGGGACAGGGGGCTTCGACGAGCAGTACTTC
CASSLGTGGFDEQYF
>TRBV19|TRBD1|TRBJ2-2|.
TGTGCCAGTAGTGGAAGGGGGCTAATTACCGGGGAGCTGTTTTTT
CASSGRGLITGELFF
>TRBV30|TRBD1|TRBJ1-2|few
TGTGCCTGGACCCTACAGGGGATGTATGGCTACACCTTC
CAWTLQGMYGYTF
>TRBV10-3|.|TRBJ1-1|few
TGTGCCTCCAGGGAATCGGGCACTGAAGCTTTCTTT
CASRESGTEAFF
>TRBV5-5|TRBD1|TRBJ1-1|.
TGTGCCAGCAGCTCACAGGGGGCCGACACTGAAGCTTTCTTT
CASSSQGADTEAFF
>TRBV6-1|TRBD1|TRBJ1-1|.
TGTGCCAGCCGCGGGTCACAGGGGCGGTGTAAAGCTTTCTTT
CASRGSQGRCKAFF
>TRBV5-6|.|TRBJ1-5|.
TGTGCCAGCAGCTGGGGCCCCAATCAGCCCCAGCATTTT
CASSWGPNQPQHF
>TRBV5-1|TRBD2|TRBJ2-7|.
TGCGCCAGCAGCCCCCAACTAGCGGGAGTCAACGAGCAGTACTTC
CASSPQLAGVNEQYF
>TRBV30|.|TRBJ2-7|.
TGTGCCGGACGGGACTTCTACGAGCAGTACTTC
CAGRDFYEQYF
>TRBV6-4|TRBD2|TRBJ2-1|many
TGTGCCAGCAGCCGGGGAGGGAATGAGCAGTTCTTC
CASSRGGNEQFF
>TRBV7-2|.|TRBJ1-2|.
TGTGCCAGCAGCTCCTCACGACAGAAGGGCTACACCTTC
CASSSSRQKGYTF
>TRBV13|TRBD1|TRBJ1-1|.
TGTGCCAGCAGCTCCTTACGGGACAGGGGAAGGAGGACTGAAGCTTTCTTT
CASSSLRDRGRRTEAFF
>TRBV11-2|.|TRBJ2-7|.
TGTGCCAGCAGCTTAGACGGGGAAGCCTACGAGCAGTACTTC
CASSLDGEAYEQYF
>TRBV5-1|TRBD2|TRBJ2-2|once
TGCGCCAGCAGCTTAAGCGGGGAGTCAAGGAGGGGGGAGCTGTTTTTT
CASSLSGESRRGELFF
>TRBV4-1|.|TRBJ1-2|.
TGCGCCAGCAGCCAAGGGGCGCGAGGGCACCCTATGGGCTACACCTTC
CASSQGARGHPMGYTF
>TRBV19|.|TRBJ2-2|.
TGTGCCAGTAGTGGGTCAAGGAGACTTAACACCGGGGAGCTGTTTTTT
CASSGSRRLNTGELFF
>TRBV6-1|TRBD1|TRBJ2-7|.
TGTGCCAGCAGTGAAGTACGGGACAGATATTCCTACGAGCAGTACTTC
CASSEVRDRYSYEQYF
>TRBV19|.|TRBJ1-3|.
TGTGCCAGTAGTACTTCTACACAGGGAACAAATATTGGAAACACCATATATTTT
CASSTSTQGTNIGNTIYF
>TRBV7-2|TRBD2|TRBJ2-1|.
TGTGCCAGCAGTCGGACTAGCGGGGGGGTCAATGAGCAGTTCTTC
CASSRTSGGVNEQFF
>TRBV12-5|TRBD1|TRBJ2-3|.
TGTGCTAGTGGTTTCACAGGGGGGACCACAGATACGCAGTATTTT
CASGFTGGTTDTQYF
>TRBV5-6|.|TRBJ1-5|.
TGTGCCAGCAGCTTGGGGGGCGATCAGCCCCAGCATTTT
CASSLGGDQPQHF
>TRBV27|TRBD1|TRBJ2-1|.
TGTGCCAGCAGTAGAGGGACAGATCACAATGAGCAGTTCTTC
CASSRGTDHNEQFF
>TRBV6-6|TRBD1|TRBJ2-5|.
TGTGCCAGCAGCCCCCGGGACAGCCAAGAGACCCAGTACTTC
CASSPRDSQETQYF
>TRBV5-1|TRBD1|TRBJ1-1|few
TGCGCCAGCAGCTTGGAGGACAGGGGGATCAACACTGAAGCTTTCTTT
CASSLEDRGINTEAFF
>TRBV10-3|.|TRBJ2-7|.
TGTGCCATCAGTGAGTCGACAGTCGGCGAGCAGTACTTC
CAISESTVGEQYF
>TRBV10-3|TRBD2|TRBJ2-5|.
TGTGCCATCAGCAATAGCGGGCCCCAAGAGACCCAGTACTTC
CAISNSGPQETQYF